This entry is about one T cell receptor (beta chain). This entry is derived from a study of OX40 agonist ivuxolimab in advanced cancers. Germline CDR1 reads SGHVS; CDR2 reads FNYEAQ. The CDR3 has 14 residues. V was clipped by 5 bases and J by 8 bases; unmatched bases: 9. Assay used: immunoSEQ multiplex PCR; TCRdb lists only in-frame clones, some missing. The sample gives about 6,300 clones, 70% of which show up once; 55% to 70% is in the top ten. The J gene is TRBJ2-1, the V gene TRBV7-6; 7 bases fit TRBD1. The sequencing used CD4+ or CD8+ T cells sorted from blood, collected in a trial of the OX40 agonist ivuxolimab. The clonotype comes from an adult with an advanced solid tumor such as melanoma, head and neck, liver or kidney cancer. CDR3 sequence: CASSGGQGGYEQFF. The CDR3 coding sequence is TGTGCCAGCAGCGGGGGCCAAGGGGGCTATGAGCAGTTCTTC.